The 7 T cell receptor beta chains below all came from one sample that was sequenced in a study of blood T cell repertoires in COVID-19. The method was immunoSEQ multiplex PCR; TCRdb's version includes in-frame clones alone and lacks a portion of them. In the table there are 190,000 or so clones, around 86% of which are singletons. Sequenced: peripheral blood. The receptor source for this set is a man aged 40-50 years with acute or convalescent COVID-19.

The V and J genes are TRBV9 and TRBJ1-2; D possibly corresponds to TRBD1 (5 bases). Germline CDR1 is SGDLS and CDR2 is YYNGEE. The CDR3 length is 14 residues. Trimming removed 3 bases at V and 4 bases at J, with 13 bases between. The chain's CDR3 is CASSAPGGTYGYTF. CDR3 nucleotides: TGTGCCAGCAGCGCCCCCGGAGGGACCTATGGCTACACCTTC.

The V and J genes are TRBV10-3 and TRBJ2-7; no definite D call. V lost 8 bases to trimming and J lost 6 bases, with 5 bases between them. Germline values: CDR1 ENHRY, CDR2 SYGVKD. This CDR3 contains 9 residues. CDR3 sequence: CAIPVEQYF. The CDR3 DNA reads TGTGCCATCCCAGTCGAGCAGTACTTC.

The rearrangement joins TRBV11-3 to TRBJ1-1; D is unresolved. The V gene's germline CDR1 is SGHNT and CDR2 YENEEA. V was clipped by 0 bases and J by 1 base, with 3 bases between them. This CDR3 spans 13 amino acids. For the CDR3, the DNA is TGTGCCAGCAGCTTAGAACAGAACACTGAAGCTTTCTTT. Encoded protein: CASSLEQNTEAFF.

The rearrangement uses TRBV7-3 and TRBJ2-1, with a possible D match to TRBD1 (5 bases). Between the trimmed V and J ends, which lost 2 bases and 6 bases, there was a span of 17 bases. The CDR3 covers 16 residues. In germline, CDR1 is SGHTA, CDR2 FQGTGA. CDR3 nucleotides: TGTGCCAGCAGCTTAGGCAGGGCCGGTGGTGGCAATGAGCAGTTCTTC. Protein: CASSLGRAGGGNEQFF.

V gene TRBV18 combines with J gene TRBJ2-3; maybe TRBD2 (5 bases). Germline CDR1 reads KGHSH; CDR2 reads LQKENI. The CDR3 loop spans 15 amino acids. The ends were cut back, 6 bases at V and 5 bases at J, with 18 bases in the middle. DNA for the CDR3: TGTGCCAGCTCTCAGACACCGAACGGAGGAGATACGCAGTATTTT. Its protein is CASSQTPNGGDTQYF.

The chain has TRBV18 and TRBJ1-3; 8 nucleotides line up with TRBD1. The J segment lost 6 bases and the V segment lost 3 bases, leaving 4 bases of the junction unmatched. CDR1 and CDR2 (germline): KGHSH, LQKENI. This CDR3 comprises 14 residues. CDR3 bases: TGTGCCAGCTCACCCGGGACAGGCGAAAACACCATATATTTT. Its protein product is CASSPGTGENTIYF.

The rearrangement links TRBV30 to TRBJ1-4; D perhaps matches TRBD1 (5 bases). Trimming cost V 3 bases and J 8 bases, with 19 bases left between them. Germline CDR1 and CDR2: GTSNPN and SVGIG (reference sequence). The CDR3 has 15 residues. The CDR3 bases are TGTGCCTGGAGCTGGGGCGGGGGGGATGGAGAAAAACTGTTTTTT. This translates into CAWSWGGGDGEKLFF.